This T cell receptor beta chain came from a study of CD4 and CD8 cells across lung adenocarcinoma regions. Samples came from patients with localized non-small cell lung adenocarcinoma. Using its own MiXCR run on the PCR reads, TCRdb lists one record per CDR3 protein. In the table there are around 16,000 distinct CDR3 sequences, 55% of which are singletons. This clonotype was picked up many times. The receptor comes from a female donor with lung adenocarcinoma. The CD4 and CD8 labels of this study may be unreliable. The material sequenced was CD8+ T cells from the center of a lung tumor.

In nucleotides, the CDR3 is TGTGCCAGCCGGACGGCTGGGGACACTGAAGCTTTCTTT. It yields the protein CASRTAGDTEAFF. This chain joins TRBV6-1 and TRBJ1-1, with D unresolved. Germline CDR1 reads MNHNS; CDR2 reads SASEGT. The germline V and J ends were trimmed by 8 bases and 3 bases, with 13 bases remaining between them. There are 13 residues in the CDR3.